The next 20 T cell receptor beta chains were all read from a single sample in a study of blood T cell repertoires in COVID-19. Sequencing was performed with immunoSEQ multiplex PCR; in TCRdb, only in-frame clones are kept and a portion is missing. In the table there are hundreds of thousands of clones, 75% to 90% of which are singletons. Sequencing was done on a sample of peripheral blood. These receptors were obtained from a woman in her fifties or sixties with COVID-19, enrolled during active disease.

The chain uses TRBV30 and TRBJ1-2; D gene uncertain. V lost 0 bases to trimming and J lost 9 bases, with 11 bases between them. Germline CDR1 and CDR2: GTSNPN and SVGIG (reference sequence). This CDR3 is built from 12 residues. CDR3 DNA sequence: TGTGCCTGGAGTGTCTCACTTTATCGCTACACCTTC. Protein product: CAWSVSLYRYTF.

The J gene is TRBJ1-1, the V gene TRBV18; D gene ambiguous. This CDR3 is built from 13 residues. V lost 2 bases, J lost 1 base, and 5 bases lay in between. CDR1 KGHSH and CDR2 LQKENI come from the germline V gene. The DNA for the CDR3 is TGTGCCAGCTCACCATTCAAGAACACTGAAGCTTTCTTT. This gives the protein CASSPFKNTEAFF.

This chain uses TRBV5-5 with TRBJ1-2; possible D gene TRBD1, 6 bases. CDR1 SGHKS and CDR2 YYEKEE come from the germline V gene (reference sequence). V was pared by 0 bases and J by 8 bases, with 11 bases between. The CDR3 spans 13 residues. CDR3 DNA: TGTGCCAGCAGCTTGGCCGGGGGGCCCGGCTACACCTTC. Its translation is CASSLAGGPGYTF. The whole variable domain, remainder taken from reference TRBV5-5 and TRBJ1-2, is DAGVTQSPTHLIKTRGQQVTLRCSPISGHKSVSWYQQVLGQGPQFIFQYYEKEERGRGNFPDRFSARQFPNYSSELNVNALLLGDSALYLCASSLAGGPGYTFGSGTRLTVV.

The CDR3 bases are TGTGCCAGCAGCGCCGTACAGGGAATCTTAAACTATGGCTACACCTTC. Its protein is CASSAVQGILNYGYTF. This chain joins TRBV9 and TRBJ1-2; possible D gene TRBD1, 6 bases. V lost 3 bases and J 2 bases, leaving 17 bases between the germline ends. The germline CDR1 and CDR2 sequences are SGDLS and YYNGEE. This CDR3 contains 16 residues.

This clone has only one observation. The chain is built from TRBV30 and TRBJ1-1, with TRBD1 matching 7 bases. V lost 4 bases to trimming and J lost 7 bases; unmatched junction nucleotides: 6. From germline, CDR1 is GTSNPN and CDR2 SVGIG (reference sequence). CDR3 size: 12 residues. In DNA form, the CDR3 reads TGTGCCTGGACGAGACAGGGCATTGAAGCTTTCTTT. Translating gives CAWTRQGIEAFF. The whole variable domain, remainder taken from reference TRBV30 and TRBJ1-1, is SQTIHQWPATLVQPVGSPLSLECTVEGTSNPNLYWYRQAAGRGLQLLFYSVGIGQISSEVPQNLSASRPQDRQFILSSKKLLLSDSGFYLCAWTRQGIEAFFGQGTRLTVV.

The chain has TRBV29-1 and TRBJ2-1, with D unclear. V gave up 7 bases and J gave up 8 bases, with 9 bases separating them. The CDR3 has 10 residues. Germline lookup yields CDR1 SQVTM and CDR2 ANQGSEA. DNA for the CDR3: TGCAGCGCCCGAGGTTATGAGCAGTTCTTC. This sequence encodes CSARGYEQFF.

The chain is built from TRBV7-3 and TRBJ2-2; 11 nucleotides match TRBD1. The CDR3 contains 15 residues. The germline V gene has CDR1 SGHTA and CDR2 FQGTGA. The V and J ends lost 5 bases and 5 bases, in that order; junction bases with no gene match: 4. CDR3 sequence: CASSPDRGLTGELFF. The CDR3 coding sequence is TGTGCCAGCAGCCCGGACAGGGGGCTTACCGGGGAGCTGTTTTTT.

This clone was seen more than once but under ten times. The rearrangement uses TRBV7-6 and TRBJ1-5; D ambiguous. This CDR3 is built from 13 residues. Trimming cost V 4 bases and J 4 bases, with 8 bases left between them. Per the germline V gene, CDR1 is SGHVS and CDR2 is FNYEAQ. The DNA for the CDR3 is TGTGCCAGCAGCTACGACGGGAATCAGCCCCAGCATTTT. Its translation: CASSYDGNQPQHF.

The chain uses TRBV5-1 and TRBJ1-1, with TRBD1 matching 11 bases. V trimming: 5 bases; J trimming: 3 bases; junction bases outside the gene matches: 0. CDR1 is SGHRS and CDR2 is YFSETQ in the germline V gene. CDR3 length equals 13 residues. The CDR3 is CASRGQGDTEAFF. DNA of the CDR3: TGCGCCAGCAGGGGACAGGGGGACACTGAAGCTTTCTTT.

This clone was recorded once. The chain joins TRBV7-3 to TRBJ1-2, with D maybe TRBD1 (6 bases). This CDR3 is 16 amino acids long. V shed 4 bases and J shed 0 bases, with 15 bases lying between them. The germline V gene encodes CDR1 SGHTA and CDR2 FQGTGA. The CDR3 protein is CASSSGPRGSNYGYTF. The CDR3 bases are TGTGCCAGCAGCTCGGGACCCAGGGGATCTAACTATGGCTACACCTTC.

The chain employs TRBV5-8 and TRBJ2-7; no reliable D call. This CDR3 has 14 residues. The germline V gene encodes CDR1 SGHTS and CDR2 YDEGEE. V was cut by 0 bases and J by 0 bases, with 7 bases left in between. The CDR3 is CASSLVRHSYEQYF. CDR3 nucleotides: TGTGCCAGCAGCTTGGTCCGACACTCCTACGAGCAGTACTTC.

The chain uses TRBV5-5 and TRBJ1-3; D may be TRBD1 (6 bases). The CDR3 has 16 residues. With 2 bases removed from V and 2 bases from J, the gap between germline ends came to 14 bases. Germline V gene sequence: CDR1 SGHKS, CDR2 YYEKEE (reference sequence). CDR3 nucleotide sequence: TGTGCCAGCAGCTTCCGAACACAGGGTACTGGAAACACCATATATTTT. Its translation is CASSFRTQGTGNTIYF.

V and J are TRBV7-8 and TRBJ2-7; 7 bases line up with TRBD1. Losses at the gene ends were 4 bases for V and 0 bases for J; bases not matched to a gene: 6. The CDR3 is made up of 15 amino acids. Germline-derived CDR1 and CDR2 are SGHVS and FQNEAQ. The CDR3 here is CASSSRDSFSYEQYF. For the CDR3, the DNA is TGTGCCAGCAGCTCCCGGGACAGTTTCTCCTACGAGCAGTACTTC.

This clone appeared a single time. A junction boundary mismatches the germline segment, possibly from a read error. V and J are TRBV4-1 and TRBJ1-2, with a weak D call TRBD1 (5 bases). The CDR3 extends over 15 amino acids. Germline V gene sequence: CDR1 MGHRA, CDR2 YSYEKL. CDR3 nucleotide sequence: TGCGCCAGCAGGCAAGGCCACGGGGGAAACTATGGCTACACCTTC. Translation: CASRQGHGGNYGYTF.

The chain has TRBV4-3 and TRBJ2-7, with 8 bases that match TRBD1. Germline V gives CDR1 LGHNA, CDR2 YSLEER. Germline trimming cut 0 bases from V and 4 bases from J; bases unmatched to any gene: 5. This CDR3 contains 15 residues. CDR3 bases: TGCGCCAGCAGCCAAGATCCGGACAGGGCGTACGAGCAGTACTTC. It translates to CASSQDPDRAYEQYF.

V gene TRBV27 combines with J gene TRBJ1-6, with a weak D call TRBD1 (6 bases). Deletions cut 8 bases from V and 1 base from J, with 6 bases between. Germline assignment: CDR1 MNHEY and CDR2 SMNVEV (reference sequence). The CDR3 runs 13 residues. CDR3 nucleotides: TGTGCCAGCGGACAGTCCTATAATTCACCCCTCCACTTT. The encoded protein is CASGQSYNSPLHF.

The J gene is TRBJ2-1, the V gene TRBV20-1, with 7 bases lining up with TRBD2. The J segment lost 1 base and the V segment lost 3 bases, leaving 3 bases of the junction unmatched. There are 14 residues in the CDR3. Per germline, CDR1 DFQATT and CDR2 SNEGSKA (reference sequence). The CDR3 spells CSASGGGSYNEQFF. The CDR3 DNA sequence: TGCAGTGCTAGTGGGGGGGGTTCCTACAATGAGCAGTTCTTC.

This clone has a handful of counts. The chain recombines TRBV11-3 with TRBJ1-1, with TRBD1 matching over 9 bases. The V and J ends lost 5 bases and 4 bases, in that order; junction bases with no gene match: 11. Germline assignment: CDR1 SGHNT and CDR2 YENEEA. CDR3 length: 16 amino acids. The CDR3: CASSPTRDRDFTEAFF. Here the CDR3 DNA reads TGTGCCAGCAGCCCCACCCGGGACAGGGATTTCACTGAAGCTTTCTTT.

V gene TRBV6-5 combines with J gene TRBJ2-3; 7 bases line up with TRBD1. The V and J ends lost 7 bases and 4 bases, in that order; junction bases with no gene match: 5. This CDR3 comprises 13 residues. CDR1 is MNHEY and CDR2 is SVGAGI in the germline V gene. In DNA form, the CDR3 reads TGTGCCAGCAACCGGGACAGTTCAGATACGCAGTATTTT. This encodes CASNRDSSDTQYF.

The chain is built from TRBV30 and TRBJ1-2; possibly TRBD1 for D (5 bases). This CDR3 comprises 12 residues. Germline V gene lookup returns CDR1 GTSNPN and CDR2 SVGIG (reference sequence). V was trimmed by 4 bases and J by 3 bases, leaving 9 bases between them. The CDR3 DNA follows: TGTGCCTGGAATCAGGGTGACTATGGCTACACCTTC. Its translation is CAWNQGDYGYTF.